These 22 T cell receptor beta chains originate from one sample sequenced in a study of blood T cell repertoires in COVID-19. Data came from immunoSEQ multiplex PCR; TCRdb stores just in-frame clones and leaves some out. The sample includes 500,000 to 600,000 clones, roughly 89% of them seen just once. Sample: peripheral blood. Every receptor here comes from a woman aged 50 to 65 with COVID-19, enrolled during active disease.

This clone was seen only once. The same CDR3 also results from other DNA sequences found in this sample. This chain links TRBV9 with TRBJ2-5, with TRBD1 identical over 9 bases. CDR1 SGDLS and CDR2 YYNGEE come from the germline V gene. The CDR3 runs to 13 residues. The V gene end was trimmed by 2 bases and the J gene end by 5 bases; junction bases not matched to a gene: 1. Here the CDR3 reads CASSVGTGETQYF. The CDR3 nucleotides read TGTGCCAGCAGCGTCGGGACAGGGGAGACCCAGTACTTC.

The chain recombines TRBV20-1 with TRBJ1-1; 9 bases map to TRBD1. There are 15 residues in the CDR3. CDR1 is DFQATT, CDR2 SNEGSKA, per germline (reference sequence). The V and J ends lost 3 bases and 1 base, in that order; junction bases with no gene match: 6. CDR3 protein: CSASVPGQGNTEAFF. CDR3 DNA sequence: TGCAGTGCTAGTGTCCCGGGACAGGGGAACACTGAAGCTTTCTTT.

The chain recombines TRBV3-1 (or the pseudogene TRBV3-2) with TRBJ1-1, with no clear D. The CDR3 loop spans 15 amino acids. The germline V and J ends were trimmed by 1 base and 1 base, with 10 bases remaining between them. Germline CDR1 LGHDT, CDR2 YNNKEL (reference sequence). The CDR3 sequence is CASSQGRLPNTEAFF. The CDR3 DNA is TGTGCCAGCAGCCAAGGGAGGCTCCCGAACACTGAAGCTTTCTTT.

This clone came up a few times. The chain recombines TRBV29-1 with TRBJ1-1; a possible D gene is TRBD1 (6 bases). The V end lost 3 bases, the J end lost 10 bases, and 12 bases lay between the germline ends. Germline assignment: CDR1 SQVTM and CDR2 ANQGSEA. There are 11 residues in the CDR3. CDR3 nucleotides: TGCAGCGTTGACTACAGGGATCGAGCTTTCTTT. It encodes CSVDYRDRAFF. The variable domain in full, completed from reference TRBV29-1 and TRBJ1-1, reads SAVISQKPSRDICQRGTSLTIQCQVDSQVTMMFWYRQQPGQSLTLIATANQGSEATYESGFVIDKFPISRPNLTFSTLTVSNMSPEDSSIYLCSVDYRDRAFFGQGTRLTVV.

This clone was seen just once. The V and J genes are TRBV5-1 and TRBJ2-3; D unclear. The length of the CDR3 is 13 residues. V gave up 6 bases and J gave up 1 base, with 9 bases separating them. Germline V gene lookup returns CDR1 SGHRS and CDR2 YFSETQ. CDR3 coding DNA: TGCGCCAGCACTCAACCGGGCACAGATACGCAGTATTTT. Its translation is CASTQPGTDTQYF.

This CDR3 is CASGGSVTYEQYF. CDR3 DNA: TGTGCCAGCGGGGGGTCGGTTACCTACGAGCAGTACTTC. The chain links TRBV6-5 to TRBJ2-7; D is perhaps TRBD2 (6 bases). V was cut by 8 bases and J by 2 bases, with 13 bases left in between. CDR1 MNHEY and CDR2 SVGAGI come from the germline V gene. The CDR3 runs to 13 residues.

The V gene is TRBV5-1, the J gene TRBJ2-3; D remains unclear. Germline CDR1 reads SGHRS; CDR2 reads YFSETQ. V was clipped by 0 bases and J by 0 bases, with 8 bases between them. CDR3 length: 15 amino acids. CDR3 in DNA: TGCGCCAGCAGCTTGGTGGTCAGAAGCACAGATACGCAGTATTTT. This sequence encodes CASSLVVRSTDTQYF.

This chain connects TRBV7-2 to TRBJ2-7, with 13 positions matching TRBD2. Trimming removed 4 bases from V and 2 bases from J; junction bases left unmatched: 2. This CDR3 is 15 amino acids long. Germline CDR1 reads SGHTA; CDR2 reads FQGNSA. The CDR3 DNA reads as TGTGCCAGCAGCTCCACTAGCGGGGGGGCCTACGAGCAGTACTTC. This encodes CASSSTSGGAYEQYF.

This rearrangement joins TRBV30 to TRBJ1-2, with D unclear. Trimming pared 3 bases from V and 4 bases from J, leaving 12 bases between. Germline V gene lookup returns CDR1 GTSNPN and CDR2 SVGIG (reference sequence). The CDR3 length is 13 residues. The CDR3 sequence is CAWRYEGGYGYTF. The CDR3 DNA sequence: TGTGCCTGGAGATATGAGGGTGGCTATGGCTACACCTTC.

The chain couples TRBV6-5 to TRBJ1-6; no definite D call. This CDR3 is 15 amino acids long. Germline V lookup: CDR1 MNHEY, CDR2 SVGAGI. The germline V and J ends were trimmed by 8 bases and 7 bases, with 18 bases remaining between them. The chain's CDR3 is CASRNTRRSNSPLHF. As DNA, the CDR3 is TGTGCCAGCCGAAACACTAGGCGGTCAAATTCACCCCTCCACTTT.

This clone was found a few times. The CDR3 region is CASSLDTGTFSYGYTF. The CDR3 DNA follows: TGTGCCAGCAGTTTAGATACAGGGACCTTTTCTTATGGCTACACCTTC. The chain recombines TRBV28 with TRBJ1-2; D perhaps matches TRBD1 (6 bases). V was pared by 2 bases and J by 5 bases, with 18 bases between. The CDR3 is 16 amino acids. Germline V gene lookup returns CDR1 MDHEN and CDR2 SYDVKM.

The chain joins TRBV7-2 to TRBJ1-2; D possibly corresponds to TRBD1 (6 bases). V was shortened by 5 bases and J by 2 bases, with 15 bases between the two germline ends. This CDR3 comprises 15 residues. Germline-derived CDR1 and CDR2 are SGHTA and FQGNSA. The CDR3 nucleotides read TGTGCCAGCAGCCAGGACAGAGCAACGAACTATGGCTACACCTTC. Residues: CASSQDRATNYGYTF.

The J gene is TRBJ1-4, the V gene TRBV5-1; D might be TRBD1 (6 bases). Germline V gives CDR1 SGHRS, CDR2 YFSETQ. Trimming removed 0 bases at V and 4 bases at J, with 16 bases between. The CDR3 is made up of 17 amino acids. CDR3 sequence: CASSLEGQPGVNEKLFF. The CDR3 DNA sequence: TGCGCCAGCAGCTTGGAGGGCCAACCAGGGGTTAATGAAAAACTGTTTTTT. Using reference TRBV5-1 and TRBJ1-4 for the parts outside the CDR3, the full variable domain is KAGVTQTPRYLIKTRGQQVTLSCSPISGHRSVSWYQQTPGQGLQFLFEYFSETQRNKGNFPGRFSGRQFSNSRSEMNVSTLELGDSALYLCASSLEGQPGVNEKLFFGSGTQLSVL.

The chain has TRBV7-2 and TRBJ2-3; 12 nucleotides match TRBD2. From germline, CDR1 is SGHTA and CDR2 FQGNSA. The CDR3 length is 18 residues. V shed 1 base and J 2 bases; nucleotides not matched to a gene: 7. The CDR3 spells CASSLEVLAGGITDTQYF. Here the CDR3 DNA reads TGTGCCAGCAGCTTAGAGGTTCTAGCGGGGGGGATCACAGATACGCAGTATTTT. The complete variable domain, with remaining parts taken from reference TRBV7-2 and TRBJ2-3, reads GAGVSQSPSNKVTEKGKDVELRCDPISGHTALYWYRQSLGQGLEFLIYFQGNSAPDKSGLPSDRFSAERTGGSVSTLTIQRTQQEDSAVYLCASSLEVLAGGITDTQYFGPGTRLTVL.

The chain links TRBV7-7 to TRBJ2-1, with D unclear. CDR1 is SSHAT and CDR2 is FNYEAQ in the germline V gene (reference sequence). The ends were cut back, 3 bases at V and 9 bases at J, with 12 bases in the middle. The CDR3 runs to 13 residues. CDR3: CASSFGSRSEQFF. CDR3 DNA: TGTGCCAGCAGCTTTGGCTCTCGGAGTGAGCAGTTCTTC.

CDR3 DNA sequence: TGTGCCAGCAGTGATGGGACAGGGGGCGGGTACGAGCAGTACTTC. It specifies CASSDGTGGGYEQYF. V usage is TRBV6-1 and J usage is TRBJ2-7; 12 nucleotides agree with TRBD1. V lost 3 bases, J lost 4 bases, and 4 bases stayed unmatched. This CDR3 spans 15 amino acids. Germline V lookup: CDR1 MNHNS, CDR2 SASEGT.

V is TRBV5-4 and J is TRBJ2-7; D may be TRBD2 (6 bases). Between the trimmed V and J ends, which lost 4 bases and 3 bases, there was a span of 23 bases. This CDR3 spans 17 amino acids. Looked up from germline, CDR1 is SGHNT and CDR2 is YYREEE (reference sequence). For the CDR3, the DNA is TGTGCCAGCAGCCCCTCGAGGAGGGACTTAGGGAACTACGAGCAGTACTTC. Its translation: CASSPSRRDLGNYEQYF.

The V gene is TRBV7-2, the J gene TRBJ2-1, with TRBD2 matching 11 bases. The CDR3 loop spans 16 amino acids. CDR1 is SGHTA and CDR2 is FQGNSA in the germline V gene. With V trimmed by 1 base and J by 7 bases, 6 bases remained unmatched. Here the CDR3 reads CASSLVGSGGANEQFF. In nucleotides, the CDR3 is TGTGCCAGCAGCTTAGTGGGTAGCGGGGGGGCTAATGAGCAGTTCTTC.

The V and J genes are TRBV6-2 or TRBV6-3 and TRBJ2-2, with TRBD1 matching 7 bases. The germline CDR1 and CDR2 sequences are MNHEY and SVGEGT. CDR3 length equals 15 residues. V shed 5 bases, J shed 7 bases, and the junction held 10 bases outside the gene matches. In nucleotides, the CDR3 is TGTGCCAGCAGTAACCCGACAGGGCAACACGGGGAGCTGTTTTTT. It codes for CASSNPTGQHGELFF.

As concerns this clone: Its ends do not fully match the called genes, so a read error is possible. This chain uses TRBV7-2 with TRBJ1-5; D gene ambiguous. Looked up from germline, CDR1 is SGHTA and CDR2 is FQGNSA. This CDR3 region has 15 residues. The CDR3 sequence is CASSLVEGSHQPQHF. The DNA for the CDR3 is TGTGCCAGCAGCTTAGTTGAGGGTAGCCATCAGCCCCAGCATTTT.

CDR3 coding DNA: TGTGCCTGGAGTAGGGGGGGAATAAAGACCCAGTACTTC. As protein: CAWSRGGIKTQYF. The chain has TRBV30 and TRBJ2-5; D is possibly TRBD2 (7 bases). The CDR3 contains 13 residues. Trimming left V 2 bases short and J 6 bases short, with 13 bases between. Germline V gene data show CDR1 as GTSNPN and CDR2 as SVGIG (reference sequence).

The V call is TRBV19, the J call TRBJ1-5, with no clear D. Between the trimmed V and J ends, which lost 6 bases and 2 bases, there was a span of 23 bases. The V gene's germline CDR1 is LNHDA and CDR2 SQIVND (reference sequence). This CDR3 region has 18 residues. The DNA of the CDR3 is TGTGCCAGTAGGATGGAAAAAAAGGGCCCCGGGGGCAATCAGCCCCAGCATTTT. Translating gives CASRMEKKGPGGNQPQHF.